Listed below are T cell receptor beta chains from one sample, sequenced in a study of monozygotic twins with cystic fibrosis. Generated by immunoSEQ multiplex PCR, the TCRdb table keeps only in-frame clones and is missing some. This repertoire shows about 24,000 clones, 85% to 95% found once; its top ten account for roughly 0.3%. The sample consisted of blood. Receptor source: a girl under 10 years old with cystic fibrosis. Both conserved end residues are part of each CDR3. The order of the fields is J gene, D gene, clone size, V gene, CDR3 length, CDR3 protein, CDR3 DNA. D genes are given only for firm matches. Clone size is stated in some rows and not others, as once, few, many or a class when expanded.

TRBJ1-5 | . | few | TRBV7-8 | 13 | CASSYGSNQPQHF | TGTGCCAGCAGCTATGGCAGCAATCAGCCCCAGCATTTT
TRBJ2-7 | . | . | TRBV20-1 | 10 | CSANGYEQYF | TGCAGTGCTAACGGCTACGAGCAGTACTTC
TRBJ1-1 | . | . | TRBV14 | 14 | CASSHPGLATEAFF | TGTGCCAGCAGCCATCCGGGTTTAGCAACTGAAGCTTTCTTT
TRBJ2-1 | TRBD1 | . | TRBV19 | 16 | CASSAGQGRSYNEQFF | TGTGCCAGTAGTGCGGGACAGGGGCGATCCTACAATGAGCAGTTCTTC
TRBJ1-6 | . | . | TRBV2 | 15 | CASSGQLRGSSPLHF | TGTGCCAGCAGTGGGCAGTTAAGGGGTAGTTCACCCCTCCACTTT
TRBJ1-4 | . | . | TRBV5-6 | 13 | CASSLFRGEKLFF | TGTGCCAGCAGCTTGTTCCGAGGTGAAAAACTGTTTTTT
TRBJ2-5 | TRBD1 | . | TRBV5-1 | 13 | CASSYDREETQYF | TGCGCCAGCAGCTATGACAGGGAAGAGACCCAGTACTTC
TRBJ2-3 | TRBD1 | . | TRBV6-1 | 14 | CASSQDRVTDTQYF | TGTGCCAGCAGCCAGGACAGGGTCACAGATACGCAGTATTTT
TRBJ1-6 | . | few | TRBV27 | 13 | CASRQGPNSPLHF | TGTGCCAGCAGACAGGGCCCCAATTCACCCCTCCACTTT
TRBJ1-1 | . | . | TRBV11-3 | 13 | CASSWGQNTEAFF | TGTGCCAGCAGCTGGGGACAGAACACTGAAGCTTTCTTT
TRBJ2-1 | TRBD2 | . | TRBV9 | 17 | CASSERGTSGGLNEQFF | TGTGCCAGCAGCGAACGTGGGACTAGCGGGGGGCTCAATGAGCAGTTCTTC
TRBJ2-1 | TRBD2 | . | TRBV27 | 15 | CASISTSAPYNEQFF | TGTGCCAGCATCTCAACTAGCGCCCCCTACAATGAGCAGTTCTTC
TRBJ1-6 | TRBD1 | . | TRBV5-6 | 15 | CASSSVTGGGTPLHF | TGTGCCAGCAGCTCCGTGACAGGGGGCGGAACACCCCTCCACTTT
TRBJ2-1 | . | . | TRBV11-2 | 15 | CASSTPPSGFIEQFF | TGTGCCAGCAGCACCCCCCCGTCGGGGTTTATTGAGCAGTTCTTC
TRBJ2-3 | . | . | TRBV4-3 | 15 | CASSQDGVGIDTQYF | TGCGCCAGCAGCCAAGATGGGGTGGGGATTGATACGCAGTATTTT
TRBJ2-4 | . | . | TRBV2 | 13 | CASSDGTAGIQYF | TGTGCCAGCAGTGATGGGACAGCGGGCATTCAGTACTTC
TRBJ2-5 | TRBD1 | . | TRBV5-1 | 16 | CASSSGQGARRWTQYF | TGCGCCAGCAGCTCAGGACAGGGGGCGCGCAGATGGACCCAGTACTTC
TRBJ1-1 | TRBD1 | . | TRBV7-2 | 14 | CASSQTGNGAEAFF | TGTGCCAGCAGCCAGACAGGGAATGGCGCTGAAGCTTTCTTT
TRBJ1-4 | . | . | TRBV6-5 | 15 | CASNSRDGGMEKLFF | TGTGCCAGCAATTCCCGGGACGGGGGAATGGAAAAACTGTTTTTT
TRBJ1-3 | . | . | TRBV9 | 16 | CASSIDLTSSGNTIYF | TGTGCCAGCAGCATCGACCTGACGAGCTCTGGAAACACCATATATTTT
TRBJ1-6 | . | few | TRBV30 | 12 | CAWTKHNSPLHF | TGTGCCTGGACCAAGCATAATTCACCCCTCCACTTT
TRBJ2-7 | . | . | TRBV4-1 | 12 | CASSQDGPEQYF | TGCGCCAGCAGCCAAGATGGGCCGGAGCAGTACTTC
TRBJ1-1 | . | . | TRBV5-1 | 14 | CASSHGTEEYEAFF | TGCGCCAGCAGCCACGGGACGGAAGAATATGAAGCTTTCTTT
TRBJ2-7 | . | . | TRBV28 | 12 | CASSLSYWGQYF | TGTGCCAGCAGTTTGTCCTACTGGGGGCAGTACTTC
TRBJ2-1 | TRBD2 | . | TRBV6-5 | 16 | CASSYDAGGTYNEQFF | TGTGCCAGCAGTTACGACGCGGGGGGGACCTACAATGAGCAGTTCTTC
TRBJ1-5 | . | . | TRBV10-3 | 14 | CAISEYGSNQPQHF | TGTGCCATCAGTGAGTACGGTAGCAATCAGCCCCAGCATTTT
TRBJ2-5 | . | . | TRBV7-2 | 15 | CASSPGLPYQETQYF | TGTGCCAGCAGCCCGGGACTTCCGTACCAAGAGACCCAGTACTTC
TRBJ2-6 | . | . | TRBV19 | 16 | CASLEKTPFGANVLTF | TGTGCCAGTCTGGAAAAGACGCCGTTTGGGGCCAACGTCCTGACTTTC
TRBJ1-2 | TRBD1 | . | TRBV15 | 15 | CATSRGTGGFDGYTF | TGTGCCACCAGCAGAGGGACAGGGGGTTTTGATGGCTACACCTTC
TRBJ2-5 | . | . | TRBV5-4 | 13 | CASSLGGQETQYF | TGTGCCAGCAGCTTGGGCGGCCAAGAGACCCAGTACTTC
TRBJ1-3 | . | . | TRBV7-9 | 18 | CASSLDWSGHFFGNTIYF | TGTGCCAGCAGCTTAGATTGGTCGGGACACTTCTTTGGAAACACCATATATTTT
TRBJ1-1 | . | . | TRBV30 | 13 | CAWRRIMNTEAFF | TGTGCCTGGAGACGAATTATGAACACTGAAGCTTTCTTT
TRBJ2-7 | . | . | TRBV7-8 | 13 | CASSQSPYYEQYF | TGTGCCAGCAGCCAAAGTCCCTACTACGAGCAGTACTTC
TRBJ2-1 | . | . | TRBV4-3 | 18 | CASSQGYPQGSSYNEQFF | TGCGCCAGCAGCCAAGGCTACCCTCAGGGGTCGTCCTACAATGAGCAGTTCTTC
TRBJ1-3 | . | once | TRBV10-3 | 15 | CAITPFMDSGNTIYF | TGTGCCATCACACCCTTCATGGACTCTGGAAACACCATATATTTT
TRBJ2-7 | TRBD1 | . | TRBV6-5 | 13 | CASRPGQGGEQYF | TGTGCCAGCAGGCCGGGACAGGGAGGCGAGCAGTACTTC
TRBJ2-1 | . | . | TRBV19 | 15 | CASSTGIGSYNEQFF | TGTGCCAGTAGTACAGGGATTGGGTCCTACAATGAGCAGTTCTTC
TRBJ1-5 | TRBD1 | . | TRBV7-2 | 15 | CASSLETGGFQPQHF | TGTGCCAGCAGCCTGGAGACAGGGGGCTTCCAGCCCCAGCATTTT
TRBJ1-1 | . | . | TRBV11-3 | 15 | CASSLDRLPYTEAFF | TGTGCCAGCAGCTTAGATCGCTTACCGTACACTGAAGCTTTCTTT
TRBJ1-1 | . | . | TRBV18 | 19 | CASSSNSAKGPGADTEAFF | TGTGCCAGCTCTTCAAACTCGGCTAAGGGCCCTGGGGCTGACACTGAAGCTTTCTTT
TRBJ1-3 | TRBD1 | . | TRBV7-9 | 14 | CASSGRDRGNTIYF | TGTGCCAGCAGCGGCCGGGACAGGGGGAACACCATATATTTT
TRBJ2-1 | . | . | TRBV2 | 13 | CASTESLGNEQFF | TGTGCCAGCACCGAGTCCCTAGGGAATGAGCAGTTCTTC
TRBJ1-5 | . | . | TRBV5-5 | 14 | CASSLRDNNQPQHF | TGTGCCAGCAGCTTAAGGGATAACAATCAGCCCCAGCATTTT
TRBJ2-1 | TRBD1 | . | TRBV5-1 | 15 | CASRPLTQGANEQFF | TGCGCCAGCCGCCCACTTACACAGGGGGCAAATGAGCAGTTCTTC
TRBJ1-3 | . | . | TRBV5-1 | 15 | CASSLGRASGNTIYF | TGCGCCAGCAGCTTGGGTAGGGCCTCTGGAAACACCATATATTTT
TRBJ2-7 | . | . | TRBV7-9 | 13 | CASSSIASYEQYF | TGTGCCAGCAGCTCAATAGCGTCCTACGAGCAGTACTTC
TRBJ2-5 | TRBD1 | . | TRBV11-3 | 16 | CASSLVPTGAQETQYF | TGTGCCAGCAGCTTAGTCCCGACAGGGGCCCAAGAGACCCAGTACTTC